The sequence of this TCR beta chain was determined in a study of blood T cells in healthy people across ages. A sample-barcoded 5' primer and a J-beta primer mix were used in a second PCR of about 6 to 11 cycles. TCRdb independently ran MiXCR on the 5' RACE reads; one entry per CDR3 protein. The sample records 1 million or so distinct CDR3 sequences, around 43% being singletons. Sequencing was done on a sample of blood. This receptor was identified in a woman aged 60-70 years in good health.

Here the CDR3 reads CSAKGLVWEQYF. The CDR3 nucleotides read TGCAGTGCTAAGGGACTAGTATGGGAGCAGTACTTC. The chain has TRBV20-1 and TRBJ2-7; TRBD2 matches 8 bases. Trimming at V came to 4 bases and at J to 7 bases, leaving 6 bases not matched to a gene. The germline V gene has CDR1 DFQATT and CDR2 SNEGSKA (reference sequence). The CDR3 covers 12 residues.